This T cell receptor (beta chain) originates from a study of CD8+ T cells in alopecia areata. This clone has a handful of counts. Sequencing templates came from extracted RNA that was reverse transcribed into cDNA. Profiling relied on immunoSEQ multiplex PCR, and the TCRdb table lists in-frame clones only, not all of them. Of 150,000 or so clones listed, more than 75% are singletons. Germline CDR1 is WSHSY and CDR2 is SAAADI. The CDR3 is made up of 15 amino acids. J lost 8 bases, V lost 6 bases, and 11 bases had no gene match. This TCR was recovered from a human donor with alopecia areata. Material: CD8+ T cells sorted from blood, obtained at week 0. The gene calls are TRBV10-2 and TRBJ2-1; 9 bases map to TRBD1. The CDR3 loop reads CASSITGTGRHEQFF. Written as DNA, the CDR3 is TGCGCCAGCAGCATAACCGGGACAGGGAGGCATGAGCAGTTCTTC.